This T cell receptor (beta chain) was obtained from a study of OX40 agonist ivuxolimab in advanced cancers. The overall study: Ivuxolimab was administered intravenously to patients at 0.01 to 10 mg/kg every 2 weeks.

Generated by immunoSEQ multiplex PCR, the TCRdb table keeps only in-frame clones and is missing some. The table includes 78,000 or so clones, about nine tenths detected once. Germline trimming cut 4 bases from V and 7 bases from J; bases unmatched to any gene: 12. Germline-derived CDR1 and CDR2 are SGHRS and YFSETQ. This CDR3 comprises 15 residues. The V gene is TRBV5-1, the J gene TRBJ1-1; 8 nucleotides line up with TRBD1. The receptor was isolated from an adult with an advanced solid tumor such as melanoma, head and neck, liver or kidney cancer. The sample here was CD4+ or CD8+ T cells sorted from blood, taken in a trial of the OX40 agonist ivuxolimab. The CDR3 loop is CASSQGQERSDEAFF. CDR3 sequence (DNA): TGCGCCAGCAGCCAGGGACAGGAACGATCAGATGAAGCTTTCTTT.